Shown below are 31 T cell receptor beta chains from a single sample sequenced in a study of glioma-infiltrating T cells after dendritic cell vaccination. Sequencing was performed with immunoSEQ multiplex PCR; in TCRdb, only in-frame clones are kept and a portion is missing. The repertoire holds 75,000 to 100,000 clones, with around 80% as singletons. The sample here was blood, taken before dendritic cell vaccination. All receptors come from a human donor with glioblastoma.

The chain joins TRBV5-1 to TRBJ1-1; D is unclear. V was trimmed by 0 bases and J by 6 bases, leaving 12 bases between them. Germline V gene lookup returns CDR1 SGHRS and CDR2 YFSETQ. The CDR3 is 14 amino acids. DNA for the CDR3: TGCGCCAGCAGCTTGGCTCTTTCCAGCGCTGAAGCTTTCTTT. Translating it yields CASSLALSSAEAFF.

The gene calls are TRBV5-4 and TRBJ2-1, with 8 bases matching TRBD2. The CDR3 extends over 14 amino acids. Germline lookup yields CDR1 SGHNT and CDR2 YYREEE (reference sequence). Unmatched junction bases numbered 5, after V lost 0 bases and J lost 9 bases. In DNA form, the CDR3 reads TGTGCCAGCAGCTTGGCCGGGAGGGCCGGTGAGCAGTTCTTC. Amino acids: CASSLAGRAGEQFF.

The CDR3 DNA follows: TGTGCCAGCAGCGCGACAGGGGGTGGAAACACCATATATTTT. This sequence encodes CASSATGGGNTIYF. The V gene is TRBV9, the J gene TRBJ1-3; 9 bases fit TRBD1. The CDR3 has 14 residues. From germline, CDR1 is SGDLS and CDR2 YYNGEE. The trim removed 3 bases at V and 3 bases at J, leaving 1 base unmatched.

This chain connects TRBV7-2 to TRBJ2-2; 8 bases line up with TRBD1. The CDR3 contains 15 residues. The junction had 11 bases not matched to a gene; V was cut back by 7 bases and J by 7 bases. Germline V gives CDR1 SGHTA, CDR2 FQGNSA. The CDR3 DNA reads as TGTGCCAGCACGGAGTGGCAGGGGGCCCACGGGGAGCTGTTTTTT. Its translation is CASTEWQGAHGELFF.

This clone was detected only a few times. The CDR3 region is CASSVDRENIQYF. DNA for the CDR3: TGTGCCAGCAGTGTGGACAGGGAGAACATTCAGTACTTC. This chain uses TRBV2 with TRBJ2-4; TRBD1 agrees at 8 bases. CDR1 and CDR2 from the germline V gene are SNHLY and FYNNEI. The CDR3 length is 13 residues. The junction had 3 bases not matched to a gene; V was cut back by 4 bases and J by 7 bases.

This clone was counted once. V is TRBV7-3 and J is TRBJ2-1; TRBD1 aligns across 7 bases. The trim removed 5 bases at V and 4 bases at J, leaving 5 bases unmatched. This CDR3 has 14 residues. Germline-derived CDR1 and CDR2 are SGHTA and FQGTGA. Here the CDR3 reads CASSQRGQYNEQFF. The CDR3 DNA reads as TGTGCCAGCAGCCAAAGGGGACAGTACAATGAGCAGTTCTTC.

The J gene is TRBJ1-1, the V gene TRBV29-1; TRBD1 is a possible D gene (5 bases). V lost 6 bases and J lost 2, with 10 bases in between. The germline gives CDR1 SQVTM, CDR2 ANQGSEA. The CDR3 consists of 12 residues. CDR3 sequence reads: CSVSQANTEAFF. The DNA of the CDR3 is TGCAGCGTCTCACAGGCAAACACTGAAGCTTTCTTT.

V is TRBV25-1 and J is TRBJ2-2; D remains unclear. The CDR3 is 13 residues long. The germline CDR1 and CDR2 sequences are MGHDK and SYGVNS. V lost 6 bases to trimming and J lost 4 bases, with 9 bases between them. The CDR3 DNA follows: TGTGCCAGCAGGCAGGTGGGCACCGGGGAGCTGTTTTTT. Translating gives CASRQVGTGELFF.

V usage is TRBV19 and J usage is TRBJ1-4, with 7 positions matching TRBD1. Germline loops: CDR1 LNHDA, CDR2 SQIVND (reference sequence). This CDR3 is 16 amino acids long. Trimming at V came to 5 bases and at J to 3 bases, leaving 9 bases not matched to a gene. The CDR3 region is CASSGAATGSNEKLFF. CDR3 sequence (DNA): TGTGCCAGTAGTGGGGCCGCGACAGGGTCTAATGAAAAACTGTTTTTT.

This clone showed up just a few times. This sequence joins TRBV9 and TRBJ2-1, with TRBD2 as a possible D gene (6 bases). Trimming left V 2 bases short and J 6 bases short, with 12 bases between. Germline CDR1 SGDLS, CDR2 YYNGEE. The CDR3 runs 14 residues. CDR3 DNA sequence: TGTGCCAGCAGCGTCGGCGGGGTAGTCAATGAGCAGTTCTTC. This codes for CASSVGGVVNEQFF.

This chain joins TRBV19 and TRBJ2-7; TRBD1 matches 8 bases. CDR1 LNHDA and CDR2 SQIVND come from the germline V gene (reference sequence). The CDR3 totals 13 residues. Germline trimming cut 5 bases from V and 4 bases from J; bases unmatched to any gene: 4. CDR3 residues: CASSSRTGYEQYF. The CDR3 DNA follows: TGTGCCAGTAGTTCCCGGACAGGGTACGAGCAGTACTTC.

This clone was counted between two and nine times. The V and J genes are TRBV11-3 and TRBJ1-1; tentative D call: TRBD1 (5 bases). CDR1 and CDR2 (germline): SGHNT, YENEEA. Trimming removed 5 bases from V and 3 bases from J, with 13 bases in between. The CDR3 extends over 14 amino acids. CDR3 nucleotide sequence: TGTGCCAGCAGCCCCGGGACTGACGACACTGAAGCTTTCTTT. Translating gives CASSPGTDDTEAFF.

CDR3: CASSVASTTEAFF. The DNA for the CDR3 is TGTGCCAGCAGCGTAGCGTCTACCACTGAAGCTTTCTTT. This rearrangement joins TRBV9 to TRBJ1-1, with D unclear. CDR3 length: 13 residues. V dropped 0 bases and J dropped 4 bases, with 7 bases sitting between them. Germline CDR1 SGDLS, CDR2 YYNGEE.

This chain joins TRBV4-2 and TRBJ1-2; 8 positions match TRBD1. The CDR3 extends over 16 amino acids. J was trimmed by 3 bases and V by 2 bases; bases with no gene match: 8. In germline, CDR1 is LGHNA, CDR2 YNFKEQ. CDR3 nucleotide sequence: TGTGCCAGCAGCCAAAACCTCGCGGACAGGGACTATGGCTACACCTTC. This encodes CASSQNLADRDYGYTF.

This clone was observed once. The V call is TRBV6-5, the J call TRBJ2-7; 9 bases agree with TRBD1. V dropped 6 bases and J dropped 2; count of bases not matched to a gene: 2. This CDR3 is 13 amino acids long. Per the germline V gene, CDR1 is MNHEY and CDR2 is SVGAGI. CDR3 protein: CASSRDRAYEQYF. DNA of the CDR3: TGTGCCAGCAGCCGGGACAGGGCCTACGAGCAGTACTTC.

The CDR3 coding sequence is TGCGCCAGCAGCCAAGATTGGCAGATCTACGAGCAGTACTTC. The encoded protein is CASSQDWQIYEQYF. This rearrangement joins TRBV4-1 to TRBJ2-7, with D unresolved. This CDR3 is 14 amino acids long. The germline V gene has CDR1 MGHRA and CDR2 YSYEKL. V was trimmed by 0 bases and J by 3 bases, leaving 9 bases between them.

This chain joins TRBV15 and TRBJ1-3; D is ambiguous. CDR1 and CDR2 (germline): LNHNV, YYDKDF (reference sequence). V lost 0 bases and J 1 base, leaving 7 bases between the germline ends. The CDR3 extends over 15 amino acids. For the CDR3, the DNA is TGTGCCACCAGCAGAGATAGAGGGTCTGGAAACACCATATATTTT. Protein product: CATSRDRGSGNTIYF.

The chain recombines TRBV18 with TRBJ2-7; 7 nucleotides agree with TRBD1. V dropped 4 bases and J dropped 5; count of bases not matched to a gene: 5. Germline CDR1 reads KGHSH; CDR2 reads LQKENI. This CDR3 is 13 amino acids long. CDR3 bases: TGTGCCAGCTCACTCCCCGGGACAGACGAGCAGTACTTC. Translated, it gives CASSLPGTDEQYF.

The V and J genes are TRBV19 and TRBJ2-7, with 9 bases fitting TRBD2. Germline assignment: CDR1 LNHDA and CDR2 SQIVND (reference sequence). The CDR3 loop spans 15 amino acids. The V segment lost 2 bases and the J segment 3 bases; nucleotides outside the gene matches: 5. As DNA, the CDR3 is TGTGCCAGTAGTATAACTGCTAGCGGGGTCTACGAGCAGTACTTC. Encoded protein: CASSITASGVYEQYF.

Only a few counts were recorded for this clone. The gene calls are TRBV30 and TRBJ1-6, with 10 bases matching TRBD1. CDR1 GTSNPN and CDR2 SVGIG come from the germline V gene (reference sequence). CDR3 size: 16 residues. V trimming: 0 bases; J trimming: 9 bases; junction bases outside the gene matches: 8. CDR3 protein: CAWSVYSTGGSSPLHF. In DNA form, the CDR3 reads TGTGCCTGGAGTGTATATTCGACAGGGGGCAGTTCACCCCTCCACTTT. Combining the CDR3 with reference TRBV30 and TRBJ1-6 gives the whole variable domain SQTIHQWPATLVQPVGSPLSLECTVEGTSNPNLYWYRQAAGRGLQLLFYSVGIGQISSEVPQNLSASRPQDRQFILSSKKLLLSDSGFYLCAWSVYSTGGSSPLHFGNGTRLTVT.

CDR3 loop: CASSRTAQETQYF. In nucleotides, the CDR3 is TGTGCCAGCAGTCGGACAGCCCAAGAGACCCAGTACTTC. The chain couples TRBV28 to TRBJ2-5; tentative D call: TRBD1 (6 bases). The germline gives CDR1 MDHEN, CDR2 SYDVKM. CDR3 length: 13 amino acids. The V end lost 5 bases, the J end lost 1 base, and 8 bases lay between the germline ends.

The chain employs TRBV5-1 and TRBJ1-4; 7 bases line up with TRBD1. The V gene end was trimmed by 4 bases and the J gene end by 6 bases; junction bases not matched to a gene: 6. The CDR3 totals 14 residues. Germline V CDR1 and CDR2: SGHRS, YFSETQ. The CDR3 region is CASSAGTVDEKLFF. The CDR3 coding sequence is TGCGCCAGCAGCGCCGGGACAGTTGATGAAAAACTGTTTTTT.

This clone was seen a few times. The chain combines TRBV4-1 with TRBJ1-2; no clear D. This CDR3 has 13 residues. The ends were cut back, 0 bases at V and 5 bases at J, with 7 bases in the middle. Looked up from germline, CDR1 is MGHRA and CDR2 is YSYEKL. For the CDR3, the DNA is TGCGCCAGCAGCCAAGAAGGCAGGTATGGCTACACCTTC. This codes for CASSQEGRYGYTF.

As for this clone: Germline is not matched at one junction end, which may reflect a read error. This sequence joins TRBV18 and TRBJ1-2; 8 bases map to TRBD1. This CDR3 is 14 amino acids long. CDR1 KGHSH and CDR2 LQKENI come from the germline V gene. The CDR3 DNA reads TGTGCCAGCGGGGGACAGGTAAAGAATGATGGCCACACCTTC. Translation: CASGGQVKNDGHTF. Based on the CDR3 plus reference TRBV18 and TRBJ1-2, the full variable domain is NAGVMQNPRHLVRRRGQEARLRCSPMKGHSHVYWYRQLPEEGLKFMVYLQKENIIDESGMPKERFSAEFPKEGPSILRIQQVVRGDSAAYFCASGGQVKNDGHTFGSGTRLTVV.

The CDR3 region is CASSFSYSGNTIYF. CDR3 nucleotide sequence: TGTGCCAGCAGCTTCAGTTACTCTGGAAACACCATATATTTT. The rearrangement links TRBV5-6 to TRBJ1-3, with D unresolved. Germline V gene data show CDR1 as SGHDT and CDR2 as YYEEEE. V gave up 2 bases and J gave up 0 bases, with 6 bases separating them. There are 14 residues in the CDR3. The whole variable domain, remainder taken from reference TRBV5-6 and TRBJ1-3, is DAGVTQSPTHLIKTRGQQVTLRCSPKSGHDTVSWYQQALGQGPQFIFQYYEEEERQRGNFPDRFSGHQFPNYSSELNVNALLLGDSALYLCASSFSYSGNTIYFGEGSWLTVV.

The chain uses TRBV6-6 and TRBJ1-5; the D is unclear. CDR1 and CDR2 from the germline V gene are MNHNY and SVGAGI (reference sequence). The CDR3 loop spans 8 amino acids. The CDR3 spells CRSQPQHF. The CDR3 DNA follows: TGTCGCAGTCAGCCCCAGCATTTT.

The chain has TRBV6-5 and TRBJ2-7; D not certain. Looked up from germline, CDR1 is MNHEY and CDR2 is SVGAGI. The length of the CDR3 is 14 residues. The V end lost 4 bases, the J end lost 3 bases, and 13 bases lay between the germline ends. The CDR3 bases are TGTGCCAGCAGTTCTACTTTCCCCTTCTACGAGCAGTACTTC. This translates into CASSSTFPFYEQYF.

The chain is built from TRBV7-9 and TRBJ1-1; TRBD1 matches at 7 bases. The length of the CDR3 is 15 residues. CDR1 is SEHNR, CDR2 FQNEAQ, per germline (reference sequence). Trimming cost V 4 bases and J 1 base; bases outside gene matches: 6. This chain's CDR3 is CASSSGGTANTEAFF. The CDR3 coding sequence is TGTGCCAGCAGCTCCGGAGGGACAGCGAACACTGAAGCTTTCTTT.

This chain joins TRBV5-1 and TRBJ2-5; D is ambiguous. The CDR3 totals 13 residues. Germline-derived CDR1 and CDR2 are SGHRS and YFSETQ. Trimming removed 0 bases at V and 3 bases at J, with 6 bases between. This CDR3 is CASSLGAKETQYF. In DNA, the CDR3 is TGCGCCAGCAGCTTGGGGGCAAAAGAGACCCAGTACTTC.

The gene calls are TRBV6-1 and TRBJ1-2, with D possibly being TRBD1 (6 bases). Germline V gene lookup returns CDR1 MNHNS and CDR2 SASEGT. V was cut by 11 bases and J by 10 bases, with 20 bases left in between. The CDR3 runs to 12 residues. CDR3 residues: CAAQSGTLPYTF. DNA for the CDR3: TGTGCCGCCCAATCGGGGACACTTCCCTACACCTTC.

V is TRBV5-1 and J is TRBJ1-3; tentatively, D is TRBD1 (5 bases). This CDR3 spans 14 amino acids. Germline V gene sequence: CDR1 SGHRS, CDR2 YFSETQ. Trimming stripped 2 bases from V and 4 bases from J, with 10 bases between. The CDR3 loop reads CASSLVGLGNTIYF. The CDR3 region has the DNA TGCGCCAGCAGCTTAGTGGGGCTCGGAAACACCATATATTTT.